This T cell receptor (beta chain) was captured in a study of OX40 agonist ivuxolimab in advanced cancers. About the research overall: All patients had ivuxolimab intravenously every 2 weeks at 0.01 to 10 mg/kg. There were three patients with partial responses, one having hepatocellular carcinoma and two cutaneous melanoma.

The length of the CDR3 is 15 residues. Looked up from germline, CDR1 is MNHEY and CDR2 is SVGAGI. V was shortened by 6 bases and J by 3 bases, with 12 bases between the two germline ends. Some clones are missing from TCRdb's copy, which holds only in-frame ones; the method was immunoSEQ multiplex PCR. The top ten hold roughly 4.6% of the sample, which has about 55,000 clones, 80% seen once. The chain has TRBV6-5 and TRBJ2-6; D perhaps matches TRBD1 (5 bases). Material: CD4+ or CD8+ T cells sorted from blood, obtained in a trial of the OX40 agonist ivuxolimab. The origin of this receptor is an adult with an advanced solid tumor such as melanoma, head and neck, liver or kidney cancer. In nucleotides, the CDR3 is TGTGCCAGCAGCCCGGCAGGGATTGGGGCCAACGTCCTGACTTTC. Amino acid sequence: CASSPAGIGANVLTF.